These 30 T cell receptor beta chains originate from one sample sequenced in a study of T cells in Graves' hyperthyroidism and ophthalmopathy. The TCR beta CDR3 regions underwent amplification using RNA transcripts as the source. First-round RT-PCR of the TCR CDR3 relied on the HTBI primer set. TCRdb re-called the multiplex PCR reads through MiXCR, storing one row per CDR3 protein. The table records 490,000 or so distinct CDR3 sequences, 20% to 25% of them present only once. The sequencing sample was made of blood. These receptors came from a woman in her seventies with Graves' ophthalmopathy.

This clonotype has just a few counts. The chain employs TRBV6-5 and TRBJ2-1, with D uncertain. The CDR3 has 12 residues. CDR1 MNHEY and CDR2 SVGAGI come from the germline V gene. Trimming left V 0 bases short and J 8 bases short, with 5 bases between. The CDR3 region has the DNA TGTGCCAGCAGTTACTCGAGGTATGAGCAGTTCTTC. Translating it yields CASSYSRYEQFF.

DNA of the CDR3: TGTGCCAGCAGCGTAGCGCAGGCCAGCTCCTACGAGCAGTACTTC. It translates to CASSVAQASSYEQYF. The J gene is TRBJ2-7, the V gene TRBV9; D not resolved. V was clipped by 0 bases and J by 0 bases, with 10 bases between them. Germline loops: CDR1 SGDLS, CDR2 YYNGEE. CDR3 size: 15 residues.

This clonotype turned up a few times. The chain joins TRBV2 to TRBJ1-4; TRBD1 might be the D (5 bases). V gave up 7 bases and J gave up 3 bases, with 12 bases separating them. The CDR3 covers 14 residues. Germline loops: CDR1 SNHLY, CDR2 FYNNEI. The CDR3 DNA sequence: TGTGCCAGCAATCCGGGACTGCCTAATGAAAAACTGTTTTTT. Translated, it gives CASNPGLPNEKLFF.

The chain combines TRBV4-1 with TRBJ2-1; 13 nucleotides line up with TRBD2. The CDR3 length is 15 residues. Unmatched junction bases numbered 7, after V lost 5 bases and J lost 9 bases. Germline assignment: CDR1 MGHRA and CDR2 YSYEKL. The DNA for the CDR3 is TGCGCCAGCAGCTACGGACTAGCGGGAGTAAGTGAGCAGTTCTTC. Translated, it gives CASSYGLAGVSEQFF.

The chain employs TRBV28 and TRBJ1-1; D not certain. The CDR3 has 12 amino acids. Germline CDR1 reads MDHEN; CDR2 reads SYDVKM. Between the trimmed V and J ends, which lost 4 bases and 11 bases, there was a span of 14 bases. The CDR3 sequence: CASSSGPVDAFF. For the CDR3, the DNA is TGTGCCAGCAGTTCGGGTCCAGTAGACGCTTTCTTT.

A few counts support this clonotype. The CDR3 nucleotides read TGTGCCAGCAGCTTGGTCCAGGGATCGAACACTGAAGCTTTCTTT. This sequence encodes CASSLVQGSNTEAFF. The rearrangement links TRBV7-8 to TRBJ1-1; D is possibly TRBD1 (5 bases). Germline-derived CDR1 and CDR2 are SGHVS and FQNEAQ. CDR3 length equals 15 residues. V was clipped by 3 bases and J by 1 base, with 12 bases between them.

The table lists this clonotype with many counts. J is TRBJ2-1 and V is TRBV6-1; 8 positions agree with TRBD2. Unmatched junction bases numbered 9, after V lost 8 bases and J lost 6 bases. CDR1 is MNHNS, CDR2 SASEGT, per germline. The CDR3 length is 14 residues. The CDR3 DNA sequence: TGTGCCAGCGGACTAGCCAACCCTCCCAATGAGCAGTTCTTC. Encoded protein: CASGLANPPNEQFF.

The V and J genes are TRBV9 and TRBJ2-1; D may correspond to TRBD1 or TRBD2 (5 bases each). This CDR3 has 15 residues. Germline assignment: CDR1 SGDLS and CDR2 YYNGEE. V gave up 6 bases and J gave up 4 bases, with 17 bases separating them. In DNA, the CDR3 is TGTGCCAGCACTGTAGGGACCATTTCATACAATGAGCAGTTCTTC. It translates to CASTVGTISYNEQFF.

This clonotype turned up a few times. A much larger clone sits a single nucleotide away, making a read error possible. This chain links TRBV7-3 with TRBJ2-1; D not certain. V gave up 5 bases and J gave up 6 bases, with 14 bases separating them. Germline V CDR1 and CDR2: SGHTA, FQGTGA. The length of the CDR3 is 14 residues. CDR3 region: CASSVSSLSNEQFF. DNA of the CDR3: TGTGCCAGCAGCGTAAGCTCCCTGAGCAATGAGCAGTTCTTC.

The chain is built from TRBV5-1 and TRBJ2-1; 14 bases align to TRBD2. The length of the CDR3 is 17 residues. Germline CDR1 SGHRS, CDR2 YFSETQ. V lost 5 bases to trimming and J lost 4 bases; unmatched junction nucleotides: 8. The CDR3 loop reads CASRTSGRALGYNEQFF. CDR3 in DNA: TGCGCCAGCAGGACTAGCGGGAGGGCCCTTGGGTACAATGAGCAGTTCTTC.

CDR3 DNA: TGTGCCAGCGGAACAGGACTAGCAGAGAGAAAGACCCAGTACTTC. Its translation is CASGTGLAERKTQYF. The chain links TRBV6-1 to TRBJ2-5; 8 nucleotides match TRBD2. The junction had 14 bases not matched to a gene; V was cut back by 8 bases and J by 6 bases. Germline V gives CDR1 MNHNS, CDR2 SASEGT. CDR3 length equals 15 residues.

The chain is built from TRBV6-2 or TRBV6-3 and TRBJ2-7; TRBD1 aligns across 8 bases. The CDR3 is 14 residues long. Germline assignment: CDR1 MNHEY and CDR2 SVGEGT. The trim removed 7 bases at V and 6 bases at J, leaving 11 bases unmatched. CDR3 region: CASTTQGAPGEQYF. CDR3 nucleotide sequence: TGTGCCAGCACCACGCAGGGGGCGCCGGGCGAGCAGTACTTC.

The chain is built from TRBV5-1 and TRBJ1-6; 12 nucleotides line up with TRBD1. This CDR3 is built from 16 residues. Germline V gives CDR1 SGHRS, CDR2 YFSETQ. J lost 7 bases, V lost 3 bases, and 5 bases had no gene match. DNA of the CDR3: TGCGCCAGCAGCTGGGGACAGGGGGCGCGCAATTCACCCCTCCACTTT. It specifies CASSWGQGARNSPLHF. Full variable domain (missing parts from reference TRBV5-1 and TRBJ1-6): KAGVTQTPRYLIKTRGQQVTLSCSPISGHRSVSWYQQTPGQGLQFLFEYFSETQRNKGNFPGRFSGRQFSNSRSEMNVSTLELGDSALYLCASSWGQGARNSPLHFGNGTRLTVT.

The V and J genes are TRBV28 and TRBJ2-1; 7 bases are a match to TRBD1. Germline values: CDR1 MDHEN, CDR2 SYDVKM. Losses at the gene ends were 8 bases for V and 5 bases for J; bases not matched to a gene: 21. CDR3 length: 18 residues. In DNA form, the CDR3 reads TGTGCCAGCTCACCGCGCACGAACCGGGACAGAAGAAACAATGAGCAGTTCTTC. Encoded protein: CASSPRTNRDRRNNEQFF.

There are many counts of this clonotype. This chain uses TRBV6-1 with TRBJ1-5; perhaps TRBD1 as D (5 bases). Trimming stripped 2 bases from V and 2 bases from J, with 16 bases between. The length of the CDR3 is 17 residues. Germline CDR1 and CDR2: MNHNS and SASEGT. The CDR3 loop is CASSELVWGSGNQPQHF. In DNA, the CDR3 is TGTGCCAGCAGTGAACTGGTCTGGGGGTCGGGCAATCAGCCCCAGCATTTT.

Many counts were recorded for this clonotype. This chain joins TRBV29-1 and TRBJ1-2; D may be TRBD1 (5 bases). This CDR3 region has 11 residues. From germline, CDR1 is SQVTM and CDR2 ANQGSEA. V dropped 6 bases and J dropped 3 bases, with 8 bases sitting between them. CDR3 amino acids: CSVDRDYGYTF. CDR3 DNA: TGCAGCGTCGACAGAGACTATGGCTACACCTTC.

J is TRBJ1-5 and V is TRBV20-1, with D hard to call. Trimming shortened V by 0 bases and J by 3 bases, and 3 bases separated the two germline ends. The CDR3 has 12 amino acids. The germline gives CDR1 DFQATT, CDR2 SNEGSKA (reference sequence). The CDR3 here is CSARDFNQPQHF. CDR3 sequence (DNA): TGCAGTGCTAGAGACTTCAATCAGCCCCAGCATTTT.

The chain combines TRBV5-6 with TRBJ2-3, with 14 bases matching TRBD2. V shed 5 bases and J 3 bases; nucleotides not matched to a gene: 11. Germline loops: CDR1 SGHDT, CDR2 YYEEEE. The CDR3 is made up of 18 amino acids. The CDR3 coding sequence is TGTGCCAGCAGTCTCAGGACTAGCGGGAGGAGGCTAACAGATACGCAGTATTTT. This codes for CASSLRTSGRRLTDTQYF.

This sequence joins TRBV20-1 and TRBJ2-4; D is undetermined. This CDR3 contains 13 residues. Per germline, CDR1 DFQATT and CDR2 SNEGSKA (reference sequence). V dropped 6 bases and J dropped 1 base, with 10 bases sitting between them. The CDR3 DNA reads TGCAGTGCCCTGGTTTCGGCCAAAAACATTCAGTACTTC. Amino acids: CSALVSAKNIQYF.

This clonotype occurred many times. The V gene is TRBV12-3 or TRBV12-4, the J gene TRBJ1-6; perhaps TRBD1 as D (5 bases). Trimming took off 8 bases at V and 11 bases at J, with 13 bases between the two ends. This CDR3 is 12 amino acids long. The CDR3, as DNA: TGTGCCAGCGGGGGAGGCCTGGCACCCCTCCACTTT. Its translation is CASGGGLAPLHF.

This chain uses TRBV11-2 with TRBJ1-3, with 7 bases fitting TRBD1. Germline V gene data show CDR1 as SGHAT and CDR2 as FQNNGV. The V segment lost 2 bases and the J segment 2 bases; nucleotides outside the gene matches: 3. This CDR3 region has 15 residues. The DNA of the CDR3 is TGTGCCAGCAGCTTAACAGGGGTACCTGGAAACACCATATATTTT. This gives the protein CASSLTGVPGNTIYF. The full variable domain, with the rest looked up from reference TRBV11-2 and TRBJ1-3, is EAGVAQSPRYKIIEKRQSVAFWCNPISGHATLYWYQQILGQGPKLLIQFQNNGVVDDSQLPKDRFSAERLKGVDSTLKIQPAKLEDSAVYLCASSLTGVPGNTIYFGEGSWLTVV.

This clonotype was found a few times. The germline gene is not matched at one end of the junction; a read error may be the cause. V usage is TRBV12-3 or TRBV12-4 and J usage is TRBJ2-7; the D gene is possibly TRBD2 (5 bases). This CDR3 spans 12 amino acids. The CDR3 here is CASNTLGSEEYF. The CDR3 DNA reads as TGTGCCAGCAACACCTTGGGTAGCGAGGAGTACTTC.

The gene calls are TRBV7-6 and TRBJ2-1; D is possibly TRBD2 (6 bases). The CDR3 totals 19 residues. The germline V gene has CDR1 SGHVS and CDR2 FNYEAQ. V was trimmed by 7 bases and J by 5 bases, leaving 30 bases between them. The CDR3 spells CASMPNDQMVAEPNNEQFF. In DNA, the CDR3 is TGTGCCAGCATGCCGAACGACCAAATGGTAGCGGAACCCAACAATGAGCAGTTCTTC.

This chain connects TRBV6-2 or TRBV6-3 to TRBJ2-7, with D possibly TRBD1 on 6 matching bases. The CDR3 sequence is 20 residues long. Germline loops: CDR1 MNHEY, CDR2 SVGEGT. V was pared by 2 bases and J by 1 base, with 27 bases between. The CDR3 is CASSYASGSWGLAASYEQYF. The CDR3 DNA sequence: TGTGCCAGCAGTTACGCTTCAGGCAGTTGGGGGCTAGCAGCATCCTACGAGCAGTACTTC.

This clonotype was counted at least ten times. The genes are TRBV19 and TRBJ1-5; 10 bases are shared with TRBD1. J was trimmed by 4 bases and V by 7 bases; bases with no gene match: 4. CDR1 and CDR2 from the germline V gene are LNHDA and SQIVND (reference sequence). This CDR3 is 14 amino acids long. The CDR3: CASMGQGHNQPQHF. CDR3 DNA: TGTGCCAGTATGGGACAGGGGCATAATCAGCCCCAGCATTTT.

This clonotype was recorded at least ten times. The CDR3 region has the DNA TGCGCCAGCAGCTCGGATCCGGGGAACACTGAAGCTTTCTTT. Translating it yields CASSSDPGNTEAFF. The chain couples TRBV5-1 to TRBJ1-1; D not certain. The V end was cut by 3 bases, the J end by 1 base, with 10 bases between. Per the germline V gene, CDR1 is SGHRS and CDR2 is YFSETQ. The CDR3 runs to 14 residues.

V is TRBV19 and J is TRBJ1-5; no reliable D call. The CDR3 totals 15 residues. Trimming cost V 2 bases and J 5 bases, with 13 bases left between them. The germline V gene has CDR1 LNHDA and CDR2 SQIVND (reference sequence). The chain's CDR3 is CASSILTERDQPQHF. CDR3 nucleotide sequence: TGTGCCAGTAGTATACTAACGGAAAGAGATCAGCCCCAGCATTTT.

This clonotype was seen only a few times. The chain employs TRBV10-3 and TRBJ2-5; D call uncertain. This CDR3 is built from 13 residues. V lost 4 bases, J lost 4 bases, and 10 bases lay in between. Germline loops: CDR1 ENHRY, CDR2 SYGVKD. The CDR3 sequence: CAISGGVGETQYF. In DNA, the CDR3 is TGTGCCATCAGTGGTGGGGTTGGAGAGACCCAGTACTTC.

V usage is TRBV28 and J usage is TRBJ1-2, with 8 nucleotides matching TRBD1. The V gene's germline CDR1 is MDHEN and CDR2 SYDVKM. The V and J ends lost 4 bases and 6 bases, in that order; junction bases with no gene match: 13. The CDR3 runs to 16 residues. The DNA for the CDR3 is TGTGCCAGCAGTTACCTCGGGCAGGGGGCAGTCAATGGCTACACCTTC. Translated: CASSYLGQGAVNGYTF.

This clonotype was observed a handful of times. CDR3 residues: CASSSGLAGSASTDTQYF. For the CDR3, the DNA is TGTGCCAGCAGCTCGGGACTAGCGGGGTCGGCTAGCACAGATACGCAGTATTTT. The chain recombines TRBV13 with TRBJ2-3, with 13 bases aligning to TRBD2. Looked up from germline, CDR1 is PRHDT and CDR2 is FYEKMQ (reference sequence). This CDR3 has 18 amino acids. V gave up 4 bases and J gave up 0 bases; unmatched junction bases: 7.